This T cell receptor beta chain appears in the sequencing data of a study of cytotoxic CD8 clonotypes in ibrutinib-treated CLL. Across the study: Across samples, productive templates numbered 255,043 and productive rearrangements reached approximately 94,000 on average. Study results and caveats: Sustained-remission patients were sampled at one set of times and progressing patients at different ones. Upon ibrutinib response clonality rose, and upon progression it fell back toward baseline.

Clones were sequenced by immunoSEQ multiplex PCR, and TCRdb holds only the in-frame ones, with some missing. This sample has approximately 67,000 clones; over 75% occur once, and the top ten carry 7.7%. A word on this clone: Its antigen remains unidentified.

CDR1 LNHNV and CDR2 YYDKDF come from the germline V gene (reference sequence). V was trimmed by 5 bases and J by 0 bases, leaving 11 bases between them. The CDR3 sequence is 15 residues long. The source of roughly 2 micrograms of genomic DNA for TCR beta libraries was cryopreserved PBMCs. Sequences were derived from PBMCs, sampled at disease progression, from a patient treated with ibrutinib. The sequence derives from a human donor with chronic lymphocytic leukemia. The V gene is TRBV15, the J gene TRBJ1-3; D is unclear. CDR3 DNA sequence: TGTGCCACCAGCTATGGCCCCGACTCTGGAAACACCATATATTTT. This translates into CATSYGPDSGNTIYF.